One and the same sample provided the 7 T cell receptor beta chains below, sequenced in a study of radiation and T cells in renal cell carcinoma. This sample's time point: baseline pretreatment blood. The treatment is: 15 Gy SBRT to primary tumor, nephrectomy 4 weeks later. Using immunoSEQ multiplex PCR, the repertoire was profiled, and TCRdb retains in-frame clones only, with some absent. The sample records about 150,000 clones, roughly 90% being singletons. This specimen was blood, taken from a patient whose treatment included radiotherapy and nephrectomy. The receptors here all came from a woman aged 50 to 60 with renal cell carcinoma.

This chain links TRBV7-2 with TRBJ1-2, with 7 bases aligning to TRBD1. With 3 bases clipped from V and 6 bases from J, the junction kept 16 bases outside the gene matches. Germline assignment: CDR1 SGHTA and CDR2 FQGNSA. This CDR3 comprises 17 residues. The CDR3 coding sequence is TGTGCCAGCAGCTTGAGCTCGCAACAGTCAGGGGGAGATGGCTACACCTTC. This gives the protein CASSLSSQQSGGDGYTF.

The rearrangement joins TRBV5-5 to TRBJ1-2; 9 bases agree with TRBD1. The CDR3 consists of 17 residues. Per the germline V gene, CDR1 is SGHKS and CDR2 is YYEKEE (reference sequence). Unmatched junction bases numbered 13, after V lost 1 base and J lost 6 bases. The CDR3 coding sequence is TGTGCCAGCAGCTTGCCCGGGACAGGGTTTGGGCAGGATGGCTACACCTTC. This encodes CASSLPGTGFGQDGYTF.

V usage is TRBV29-1 and J usage is TRBJ2-3, with 8 nucleotides matching TRBD2. CDR3 length: 14 residues. Germline assignment: CDR1 SQVTM and CDR2 ANQGSEA. The J segment lost 0 bases and the V segment lost 7 bases, leaving 6 bases of the junction unmatched. This chain's CDR3 is CSALSGASTDTQYF. The CDR3 DNA reads TGCAGCGCCCTTAGCGGGGCCAGCACAGATACGCAGTATTTT.

Note on this clone: Distinct nucleotide sequences in the sample also encode this CDR3. The V gene is TRBV5-4, the J gene TRBJ2-5; a weak D match, TRBD1 (6 bases). V was trimmed by 2 bases and J by 2 bases, leaving 10 bases between them. This CDR3 is 14 amino acids long. Germline V gene data show CDR1 as SGHNT and CDR2 as YYREEE (reference sequence). The CDR3 coding sequence is TGTGCCAGCAGCTTAGCAGGGGTACAAGAGACCCAGTACTTC. This encodes CASSLAGVQETQYF.

The CDR3 is CASSLVIETQYF. CDR3 DNA: TGTGCCAGCAGCTTAGTCATCGAGACCCAGTACTTC. The rearrangement uses TRBV7-9 and TRBJ2-5; D is uncertain. Germline V gene sequence: CDR1 SEHNR, CDR2 FQNEAQ (reference sequence). The CDR3 has 12 amino acids. V lost 1 base and J lost 5, with 5 bases in between. The whole variable domain, filled in from reference TRBV7-9 and TRBJ2-5, reads DTGVSQNPRHKITKRGQNVTFRCDPISEHNRLYWYRQTLGQGPEFLTYFQNEAQLEKSRLLSDRFSAERPKGSFSTLEIQRTEQGDSAMYLCASSLVIETQYFGPGTRLLVL.

CDR3 residues: CASSPRRDRVNYGYTF. The CDR3, as DNA: TGTGCCAGCTCACCACGCCGGGACAGGGTTAACTATGGCTACACCTTC. The gene calls are TRBV18 and TRBJ1-2, with 9 nucleotides matching TRBD1. The CDR3 is 16 residues long. V shed 1 base and J 1 base; nucleotides not matched to a gene: 4. Per the germline V gene, CDR1 is KGHSH and CDR2 is LQKENI.

The V call is TRBV10-3, the J call TRBJ1-1; D call uncertain. Looked up from germline, CDR1 is ENHRY and CDR2 is SYGVKD. V was pared by 8 bases and J by 4 bases, with 14 bases between. The CDR3 loop spans 13 amino acids. This chain's CDR3 is CAIPRKVITEAFF. The CDR3 DNA reads as TGTGCCATCCCCAGGAAGGTGATCACTGAAGCTTTCTTT.